The following is a T cell receptor beta chain sequence with its context. This record belongs to a study of blood T cell repertoires in COVID-19. Study summary: There were acute and convalescent COVID-19 samples, and they came from the United States, Italy and Spain. PBMCs, B-cell-depleted T cells, or T cells provided the cDNA or gDNA that made up the material.

Original analysis: Reference gene primers were amplified, and this amplification served to estimate nucleated cell counts. Sequenced by immunoSEQ multiplex PCR; TCRdb stores in-frame clones only, minus some. V, J and clone size were drawn from that table, and D and trimming were deduced from the DNA. The sample shows 150,000 to 200,000 clones, under 80% of them seen only once. Germline V gene lookup returns CDR1 SGHTA and CDR2 FQGNSA. CDR3 size: 14 residues. V gave up 3 bases and J gave up 5 bases; unmatched junction bases: 0. The specimen sequenced was peripheral blood. The receptor's source is a man between 45 and 60 years old who had recovered from COVID-19. This chain connects TRBV7-2 to TRBJ1-4, with 10 nucleotides matching TRBD1. In nucleotides, the CDR3 is TGTGCCAGCAGCTTGACAGGGGGCAATGAAAAACTGTTTTTT. Amino acids: CASSLTGGNEKLFF.